A single T cell receptor beta chain is shown here with its context. This clonotype was detected a few times. Its antigen remains undetermined. Base qualities were left out, and no much larger clone turns up one base away. The method behind the library was 5' RACE. The data were produced on an Illumina HiSeq 2500. A second PCR of roughly 7 to 12 cycles was run with a J-beta primer mix and a sample-barcoded 5' primer. Each TCR beta cDNA molecule received a unique molecular identifier from a template-switch 5' adaptor carrying 12 random nucleotides. At least 2.5 million CDR3-containing paired-end reads were obtained from each sample. First-strand cDNA was synthesized from all RNA with the Mint cDNA synthesis kit, primed by a TRBC-specific oligonucleotide. After uracil-DNA glycosylase treatment, a first 18-cycle PCR used universal primers M1SS and BC2_uni_R on all cDNA. The paper's data handling went like this. Each sample was normalized by randomly selecting 1 million high-quality reads, each carrying a distinct molecular identifier. Instead of being binned into consensus sequences, reads that shared molecular identifiers were thrown out. CDR3 identification, clonotype clustering and error correction used MiTCR with a Q25 quality threshold and the strictest error-elimination algorithm. A nonparametric unseen species model with Euler transformation was used to estimate lower-bound total TCR beta diversity. TCRdb reanalyzed the raw reads on its own, using fastp at Q25 for trimming and MiXCR for clone calling, and kept in-frame beta chains. All rows with the same CDR3 protein become a single entry with the most common DNA and genes. These V and J calls are TCRdb output, not the study's own analysis. The sample includes approximately 600,000 distinct CDR3 sequences, with under 65% observed a single time. Clones ranked in the top ten supply more than 35% of the sample.

The data were taken from a study of blood T cells in healthy people across ages (dated by TCRdb to between 2014 and 2016). For context, the study as a whole: In model experiments, template switching captured about one uniquely barcoded TCR beta cDNA molecule for every two T cells. Using deep sequencing normalized with unique cDNA molecular identifiers, the study measured how TCR beta repertoire diversity changes with age. Four age groups were formed from the donors: young (average approximately 15 years), middle-aged (approximately 40), aged (roughly 58) and long-lived (more than 75). To avoid experimental bias, donors of different ages were randomly spread across the sequencing lanes. Two additional independent replicas of 1 million unique cDNA reads from the same blood draw were analyzed for two donors (one aged 18 to 30 and one aged 80 or older). Beyond this particular receptor, the publication reports: Estimates of total diversity based on one million sequenced T cells were regarded as lower bounds and as underestimates. Because donor CMV infection status was unknown, age-related changes in expanded clonotypes were potentially confounded. A strong correlation was found between observed TCR beta diversity and the percentage of naive T cells measured by flow cytometry. Bulk unsorted PBMC profiling prevented conclusive comparison of naive and antigen-experienced compartments. Observed TCR beta diversity per million T cells fell roughly linearly with age, and a significant reduction was already apparent by age around 40. Compared with the aged group, the long-lived group had more naive CD4+ T cells, fewer expanded clones and increased TCR diversity, suggesting age selection.

Spanning cysteine to phenylalanine, the CDR3 consists of 14 amino acids. The sequence is cut down to CDR3 DNA, 42 bases in frame from base 1. V is cut back by 3 bases and J by 5 bases, with 3 bases in the junction unmatched. Sequences DFQATT (CDR1) and SNEGSKA (CDR2) are obtained from the germline V gene (reference sequence). The donors were some 36 Caucasian individuals from Russia, aged 6 to 90 years, who were systemically healthy. Each donor gave ten milliliters of peripheral blood, collected into EDTA-treated Vacutainer tubes. Ficoll-Paque density-gradient centrifugation was used to isolate PBMCs, with at least 6.5 million per sample. Trizol reagent was used to extract total RNA from PBMCs, with at least 5.5 micrograms per sample. For every donor, flow cytometry on a PBMC aliquot measured the percentage of naive CD45RAhigh/CD27high T cells.

The sequence was obtained from a man aged 55 to 70 in good health. Specimen: blood. The rearrangement joined TRBV20-1 to TRBJ2-5; 13 middle bases align to TRBD2. The DNA sequence follows: TGCAGTGCTAGCACTAGCGGGGGGGTGGAGACCCAGTACTTC. Its protein reads: CSASTSGGVETQYF.